The 18 T cell receptor beta chains given below trace back to one sample, sequenced in a study of regulatory T cells in long-lasting Graves disease (dated by TCRdb to the early 2020s). The sample's time point label, in plain terms: persistent/refractory GD, antithyroid drugs over 5 years with positive TRAb. For both TCR sequencing and RNA sequencing, RNA was extracted from PBMCs in TRIzol. To prepare the library, multiplex PCR was applied. TCRdb shows the sequencer as Illumina HiSeq 4000. CDR3 regions were amplified by Arm-PCR with iRepertoire HTBI primers to construct TCR beta libraries. The raw public data were reprocessed by TCRdb itself: fastp quality trimming at Q25, MiXCR clonotype calling, in-frame beta chains only. Duplicate CDR3 protein sequences are folded into a single record with the most common DNA and genes. In all, the sample holds roughly 500,000 distinct CDR3 sequences, and around a fifth of those were seen once. The ten most abundant clones make up around 14% of the sample.

This specimen consisted of peripheral blood mononuclear cells (PBMCs), obtained when the disease was refractory, from a patient treated with antithyroid drugs. Source of these receptors: a female donor with Graves disease.

The chain employs TRBV24-1 and TRBJ2-4; tentatively, D is TRBD1 (6 bases). The J call could be wrong; TRBJ2-5 is a better fit for the DNA end. This CDR3 region has 15 residues. Germline V gene lookup returns CDR1 KGHDR and CDR2 SFDVKD. CDR3 bases: TGTGCCACCAGTGACACTGGACAGCTACAAGAGACCCAGTACTTC. It encodes CATSDTGQLQETQYF.

The rearrangement links TRBV28 to TRBJ2-3, with 7 bases matching TRBD2. The CDR3 covers 14 residues. Per the germline V gene, CDR1 is MDHEN and CDR2 is SYDVKM. V trimming: 5 bases; J trimming: 0 bases; junction bases outside the gene matches: 2. This chain's CDR3 is CASSPGLSTDTQYF. The CDR3, as DNA: TGTGCCAGCAGTCCGGGACTAAGCACAGATACGCAGTATTTT. Filled out from reference TRBV28 and TRBJ2-3, the complete variable domain reads DVKVTQSSRYLVKRTGEKVFLECVQDMDHENMFWYRQDPGLGLRLIYFSYDVKMKEKGDIPEGYSVSREKKERFSLILESASTNQTSMYLCASSPGLSTDTQYFGPGTRLTVL.

This rearrangement joins TRBV9 to TRBJ2-7, with TRBD2 matching 11 bases. Germline lookup yields CDR1 SGDLS and CDR2 YYNGEE. V lost 4 bases and J lost 1; bases outside the gene matches: 4. The CDR3 extends over 15 amino acids. DNA of the CDR3: TGTGCCAGCAGCCCGGGACTAGCGGATTCCTACGAGCAGTACTTC. Translation gives CASSPGLADSYEQYF.

The rearrangement uses TRBV19 and TRBJ1-2; no definite D call. V was cut by 3 bases and J by 7 bases, with 15 bases left in between. The length of the CDR3 is 14 residues. From germline, CDR1 is LNHDA and CDR2 SQIVND (reference sequence). The CDR3 spells CASSIEVQISGYTF. DNA of the CDR3: TGTGCCAGTAGTATTGAGGTGCAGATAAGTGGCTACACCTTC. The full variable domain, with the rest looked up from reference TRBV19 and TRBJ1-2, is DGGITQSPKYLFRKEGQNVTLSCEQNLNHDAMYWYRQDPGQGLRLIYYSQIVNDFQKGDIAEGYSVSREKKESFPLTVTSAQKNPTAFYLCASSIEVQISGYTFGSGTRLTVV.

As to this clonotype: A far larger clone is one base from this, pointing to a likely read error. The chain couples TRBV7-3 to TRBJ2-7, with 10 bases aligning to TRBD2. The J call may be wrong; the DNA end is better matched by TRBJ2-5. Germline V lookup: CDR1 SGHTA, CDR2 FQGTGA. The CDR3 sequence is 15 residues long. The CDR3, as DNA: TGTGCCGGCAGCTTAACAGCGGGGGGGCTTGAGACCCAGTACTTC. This gives the protein CAGSLTAGGLETQYF.

The chain joins TRBV4-1 to TRBJ1-5, with TRBD1 matching over 10 bases. Germline assignment: CDR1 MGHRA and CDR2 YSYEKL. The CDR3 spans 16 residues. The trim removed 3 bases at V and 2 bases at J, leaving 4 bases unmatched. Here the CDR3 DNA reads TGCGCCAGCAGCCAGGACGGGACAGGGGGCAATCAGCCCCAGCATTTT. Residues: CASSQDGTGGNQPQHF.

Note on this clonotype: A read error may be the cause here, since a much bigger clone is one base away. CDR3 loop: CASGPDSYNSPLHF. CDR3 bases: TGTGCCAGCGGTCCGGACAGTTATAATTCACCCCTCCACTTT. The V call is TRBV27, the J call TRBJ1-6; TRBD1 is a possible D gene (6 bases). The CDR3 loop spans 14 amino acids. The V end lost 8 bases, the J end lost 4 bases, and 12 bases lay between the germline ends. Germline CDR1 and CDR2: MNHEY and SMNVEV (reference sequence).

This CDR3 reads CASSQASAGKGVEQYF. In nucleotides, the CDR3 is TGCGCCAGCAGCCAAGCGTCGGCCGGGAAAGGTGTGGAGCAGTACTTC. This chain joins TRBV4-1 and TRBJ2-7, with a tentative D call TRBD2 (5 bases). The CDR3 runs to 16 residues. V lost 1 base and J 7 bases, leaving 20 bases between the germline ends. Germline V gives CDR1 MGHRA, CDR2 YSYEKL.

This sequence joins TRBV20-1 and TRBJ1-6, with D possibly TRBD1 on 6 matching bases. This CDR3 contains 13 residues. The V gene lost 5 bases and the J gene lost 5 bases, with 10 bases spanning the gap. Germline V gene sequence: CDR1 DFQATT, CDR2 SNEGSKA (reference sequence). The CDR3 sequence is CSAGDIDNSPLHF. CDR3 sequence (DNA): TGCAGTGCTGGGGACATAGATAATTCACCCCTCCACTTT.

The chain is built from TRBV6-6 and TRBJ2-3; possibly TRBD2 for D (5 bases). V lost 0 bases and J lost 6, with 10 bases in between. Germline V gene sequence: CDR1 MNHNY, CDR2 SVGAGI (reference sequence). The CDR3 totals 14 residues. CDR3 nucleotide sequence: TGTGCCAGCAGTTACTCTCGGGGTATCGATACGCAGTATTTT. Amino acid sequence: CASSYSRGIDTQYF.

The V gene is TRBV28, the J gene TRBJ2-7; possible D gene TRBD1, 6 bases. The ends were cut back, 3 bases at V and 1 base at J, with 16 bases in the middle. The length of the CDR3 is 16 residues. Germline V gives CDR1 MDHEN, CDR2 SYDVKM. The CDR3 DNA reads as TGTGCCAGCAGTTTTCATCGGACAGAGCCGTCCTACGAGCAGTACTTC. Amino acids: CASSFHRTEPSYEQYF.

In its sample, this clonotype was seen many times. This chain joins TRBV7-9 and TRBJ2-5; 7 bases fit TRBD1. This CDR3 comprises 16 residues. The V gene end was trimmed by 4 bases and the J gene end by 4 bases; junction bases not matched to a gene: 12. Germline lookup yields CDR1 SEHNR and CDR2 FQNEAQ (reference sequence). This CDR3 reads CASSWTGNRGGETQYF. The CDR3 DNA follows: TGTGCCAGCAGCTGGACCGGGAACAGGGGCGGAGAGACCCAGTACTTC.

V gene TRBV29-1 combines with J gene TRBJ2-7; the D gene is possibly TRBD1 (7 bases). Germline V gene data show CDR1 as SQVTM and CDR2 as ANQGSEA. The CDR3 is 11 amino acids. The CDR3 region has the DNA TGCGGAGGGGGCAGCCAGGGCGAGCAGTACTTC. As protein: CGGGSQGEQYF.

With regard to this clonotype: This clone may be a read error of a much larger clone one base away. The J gene is TRBJ1-5, the V gene TRBV6-4, with D hard to call. In germline, CDR1 is MRHNA, CDR2 SNTAGT. This CDR3 has 12 residues. Trimming took 11 bases from V and 6 from J, leaving 14 bases between them. The CDR3 spells CAGHGNTQPQHF. The CDR3 DNA reads as TGTGCCGGCCATGGGAACACTCAGCCCCAGCATTTT.

This clonotype was detected many times. The genes are TRBV28 and TRBJ2-7, with a weak D call TRBD1 (5 bases). CDR1 MDHEN and CDR2 SYDVKM come from the germline V gene. Trimming removed 5 bases at V and 2 bases at J, with 16 bases between. The CDR3 has 15 residues. The CDR3 region is CASSPPTDSAYEQYF. The CDR3 coding sequence is TGTGCCAGCAGTCCGCCGACAGATTCTGCCTACGAGCAGTACTTC.

Of note for this clonotype: This may be a read error, as it is one base from a much larger clone. This chain joins TRBV7-3 and TRBJ1-2; no clear D. The CDR3 totals 14 residues. Germline CDR1 reads SGHTA; CDR2 reads FQGTGA. CDR3 DNA sequence: TGTGCCGGCAGCTTAAATGGCCGGGACTATGGCTACACCTTC. Translating gives CAGSLNGRDYGYTF.

There are many counts of this clonotype. The chain's CDR3 is CSARTGAKETQYF. CDR3 coding DNA: TGCAGTGCCAGGACAGGGGCTAAGGAGACCCAGTACTTC. V gene TRBV20-1 combines with J gene TRBJ2-5; 9 positions match TRBD1. Per germline, CDR1 DFQATT and CDR2 SNEGSKA (reference sequence). The length of the CDR3 is 13 residues. J gave up 5 bases and V 6 bases, and 7 bases lay outside the gene matches.

On this clonotype: A much bigger clone sits one base away, suggesting this may be a read error. For the CDR3, the DNA is TGTGCCAGCAGTTACGAGACAGGGGGCACTGAAGCTTTCTTT. This codes for CASSYETGGTEAFF. The gene calls are TRBV6-9 and TRBJ1-1; 9 bases align to TRBD1. Germline trimming cut 3 bases from V and 4 bases from J; bases unmatched to any gene: 3. The CDR3 contains 14 residues. Per germline, CDR1 MNHGY and CDR2 SVAAGI.